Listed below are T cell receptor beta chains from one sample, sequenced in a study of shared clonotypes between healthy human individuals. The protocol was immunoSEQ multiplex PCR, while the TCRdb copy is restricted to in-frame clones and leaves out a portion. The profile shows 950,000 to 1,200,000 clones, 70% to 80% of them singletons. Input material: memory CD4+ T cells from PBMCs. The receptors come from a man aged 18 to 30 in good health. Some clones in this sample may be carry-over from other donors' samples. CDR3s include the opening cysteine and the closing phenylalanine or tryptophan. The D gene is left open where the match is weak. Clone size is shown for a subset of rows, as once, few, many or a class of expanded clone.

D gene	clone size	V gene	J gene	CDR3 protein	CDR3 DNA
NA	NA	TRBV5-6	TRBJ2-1	CASSLGLAWSSSAYNEQFF	TGTGCCAGCAGCCTCGGCTTGGCGTGGTCTAGTTCCGCCTACAATGAGCAGTTCTTC
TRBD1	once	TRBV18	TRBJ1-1	CASSLHQGAMGTEAFF	TGTGCCAGCTCCCTACATCAGGGGGCGATGGGCACTGAAGCTTTCTTT
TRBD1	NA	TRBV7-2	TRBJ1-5	CASSLRQGTAQEWPQHF	TGTGCCAGCAGCTTACGACAGGGTACGGCCCAAGAATGGCCCCAGCATTTT
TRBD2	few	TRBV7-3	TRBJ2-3	CASSSNSGSGIDTQYF	TGTGCCAGCAGCTCTAATAGCGGGAGCGGTATAGATACGCAGTATTTT
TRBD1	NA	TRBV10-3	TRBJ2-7	CAIDRGAGEQYF	TGTGCCATCGACAGGGGCGCCGGCGAGCAGTACTTC
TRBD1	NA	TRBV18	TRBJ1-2	CASSQSGQNYGYTF	TGTGCCAGCTCACAGTCGGGACAGAACTATGGCTACACCTTC
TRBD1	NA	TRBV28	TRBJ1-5	CASSDRWTGFNQPQHF	TGTGCCAGCAGTGACCGATGGACAGGGTTCAATCAGCCCCAGCATTTT
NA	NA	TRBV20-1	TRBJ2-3	CSGGGTDTQYF	TGCAGTGGTGGCGGAACAGATACGCAGTATTTT
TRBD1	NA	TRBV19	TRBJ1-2	CATQAGQNYGYTF	TGTGCCACCCAAGCGGGACAGAACTATGGCTACACCTTC
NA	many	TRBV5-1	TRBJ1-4	CASSLEANEKLFF	TGCGCCAGCAGCTTGGAGGCAAATGAAAAACTGTTTTTT
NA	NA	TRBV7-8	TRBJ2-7	CASSYRQSSYEQYF	TGTGCCAGCAGCTACAGACAGTCTTCCTACGAGCAGTACTTC
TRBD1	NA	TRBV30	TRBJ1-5	CAWKGTGLSQPQHF	TGTGCCTGGAAGGGGACAGGGCTTTCTCAGCCCCAGCATTTT
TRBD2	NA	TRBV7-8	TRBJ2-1	CASSRTSGRVAHISYNEQFF	TGTGCCAGCAGCCGGACTAGCGGGAGGGTAGCACACATCTCCTACAATGAGCAGTTCTTC
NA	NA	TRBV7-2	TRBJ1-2	CASSLVRVSGYTF	TGTGCCAGCAGCTTAGTCAGGGTCTCTGGCTACACCTTC
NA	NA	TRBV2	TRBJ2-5	CAGGGQYQETQYF	TGTGCCGGCGGAGGGCAGTACCAAGAGACCCAGTACTTC
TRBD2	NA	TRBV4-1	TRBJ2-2	CASSQDGTSGGLAGELFF	TGCGCCAGCAGCCAAGATGGGACTAGCGGGGGACTCGCCGGGGAGCTGTTTTTT
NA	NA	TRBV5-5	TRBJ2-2	CASSLDLILGGELFF	TGTGCCAGCAGCTTGGACCTGATTTTGGGCGGGGAGCTGTTTTTT
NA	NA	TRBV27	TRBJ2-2	CASKGFGNTGELFF	TGTGCCAGCAAGGGGTTCGGTAACACCGGGGAGCTGTTTTTT
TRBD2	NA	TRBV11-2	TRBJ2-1	CASSSRVAGPYNEQFF	TGTGCCAGCAGCTCAAGGGTAGCGGGCCCCTACAATGAGCAGTTCTTC
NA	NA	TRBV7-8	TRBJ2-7	CASSYRRRAERTYEQYF	TGTGCCAGCAGCTACCGTCGCCGGGCAGAGAGGACCTACGAGCAGTACTTC
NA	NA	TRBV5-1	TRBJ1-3	CASSFPGDTIYF	TGCGCCAGCAGCTTCCCAGGAGACACCATATATTTT
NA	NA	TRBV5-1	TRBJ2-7	CASGRDGLYEQYF	TGCGCCAGCGGAAGGGACGGCCTCTACGAGCAGTACTTC
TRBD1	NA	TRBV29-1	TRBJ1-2	CSVEKDRAYGYTF	TGCAGCGTTGAAAAGGACAGGGCTTATGGCTACACCTTC
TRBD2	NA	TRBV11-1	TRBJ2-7	CASSSTSGMRSYEQYF	TGTGCCAGCAGTTCCACTAGCGGGATGAGGTCCTACGAGCAGTACTTC
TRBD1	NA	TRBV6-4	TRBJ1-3	CASSDSPGGQSDGNTIYF	TGTGCCAGCAGTGACTCCCCCGGGGGACAGTCAGATGGAAACACCATATATTTT
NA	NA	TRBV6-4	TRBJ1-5	CASRFTNRRGNQPQHF	TGTGCCAGCAGGTTCACCAACAGAAGGGGCAATCAGCCCCAGCATTTT
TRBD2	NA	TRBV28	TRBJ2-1	CASSRTSGRGSNEQFF	TGTGCCAGCAGCCGGACTAGCGGGAGAGGAAGCAATGAGCAGTTCTTC
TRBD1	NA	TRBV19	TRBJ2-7	CASSTGTGGYEQYF	TGTGCCAGTAGTACCGGGACAGGAGGGTACGAGCAGTACTTC
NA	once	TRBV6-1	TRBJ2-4	CASSEVRGGAGDF	TGTGCCAGCAGTGAAGTCCGAGGCGGCGCAGGAGACTTC
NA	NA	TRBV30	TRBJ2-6	CAWSVRGAGANVLTF	TGTGCCTGGAGTGTAAGAGGGGCTGGGGCCAACGTCCTGACTTTC
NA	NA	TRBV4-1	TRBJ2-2	CASSQGFVAVNTGELFF	TGCGCCAGCAGCCAGGGTTTCGTTGCCGTAAACACCGGGGAGCTGTTTTTT
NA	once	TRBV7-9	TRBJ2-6	CASSMAGANVLTF	TGTGCCAGCAGCATGGCTGGGGCCAACGTCCTGACTTTC
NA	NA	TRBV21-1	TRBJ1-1	CASSFGQVGITEAFF	TGTGCCAGCAGCTTCGGACAGGTTGGCATCACTGAAGCTTTCTTT
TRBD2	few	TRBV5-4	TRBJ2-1	CASSLRTSGSGEQFF	TGTGCCAGCAGCTTGCGGACTAGCGGGAGCGGTGAGCAGTTCTTC
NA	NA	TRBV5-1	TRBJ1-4	CASSLEGSYNEKLFF	TGCGCCAGCAGCTTGGAGGGCAGTTATAATGAAAAACTGTTTTTT